This T cell receptor (beta chain) was retrieved from a study of cytomegalovirus exposure and HLA in healthy donors (dated by TCRdb to 2016 to 2017). Background on the whole study: In an earlier analysis of 587 of the donors, about 270 Gb of sequence data and about 110 million unique TCR beta sequences from 180 million or so T cells were reported. An early release covering some 640 HLA-typed donors comprised approximately 290 gigabases of sequencing data and approximately 80 million unique TCR sequences. Of the approximately 400 genotyped donors, approximately 83% fell in the genetic ancestry cluster associated with self-reported Caucasian donors. The aim of the study was to test whether cataloging public T cell receptors could identify signatures of past pathogen exposure. Using immunosequencing, the study profiled T cell repertoires from fewer than 700 subjects and related those repertoires to cytomegalovirus serostatus. In addition to the first cohort of approximately 670 subjects, a separate validation cohort of about 120 different subjects was used. The study combined high-throughput TCR immunosequencing, statistical association of individual TCRs with disease status, and machine learning to predict cytomegalovirus infection status. In a later analysis, previously published TCR beta repertoires from fewer than 750 donors were re-analyzed and high-resolution HLA genotyping was added so that TCR occurrence patterns could be studied. The later analysis used no new phenotypic data to find candidate immune exposures, relying instead on TCR beta sequences and their occurrence across donors. In an earlier analysis of roughly 600 of the donors, high-throughput TCR beta sequencing was used to judge whether each TCR beta V gene segment behaved as functional or pseudogenic. Alongside the repertoire data, information on donor age, sex, ethnicity and CMV serostatus was compiled. In a later genetic analysis, genome-wide SNP genotypes for about 60% of the 666 donors were used, and that subset was treated as a discovery cohort. All discovery cohort repertoires had been generated using a single sequencing platform. HLA typing covered class I and class II loci at four-digit resolution. Typing coverage varied by locus: about 629-640 donors for A, B, C, DRB1 and DQB1; around 560 for DQA1; about 590 for DPA1; approximately 450 for DPB1. Roughly five DR-DQ haplotypes were treated as single units for association and clustering because of strong linkage in the cohort. Across some 400 genotyped donors of the cohort, an average of about 240,000 unique TCR beta nucleotide sequences per donor were sequenced, and roughly 20% of those sequences were non-productive. The paper's findings and limits, for the study overall: Compared with equally common non-associated chains, HLA-associated TCR beta chains in a later analysis were more clonally expanded and had lower generation probabilities. An association between a missense DCLRE1C variant and V-gene and J-gene trimming of TCR beta chains was found in a later genetic analysis and replicated in an independent cohort. A later analysis found that TCR association rates varied across HLA loci, with DRB1 alleles showing the most associated TCRs and HLA-C alleles the fewest. Approximately 18 rarely observed V segments, including chromosome 9 orphons, were excluded from the earlier analysis of about 600 of the donors because counts were too low. Roughly uniform sequencing depth across donors was assumed in presence/absence analyses, although this assumption may not hold. According to the authors, the approach could potentially be generalized to other disease states and immunological phenotypes. Specific HLA alleles were associated with roughly 17,000 TCR beta sequences at a false discovery rate of 0.05 in a later analysis. Because HLA typing was missing for some donors at each locus, association tests included only the typed subset. Several of the top co-occurrence clusters appeared to be linked to parvovirus B19, influenza, CMV and Epstein-Barr virus, according to a later analysis. For the cohort, immune exposure information was limited to CMV serostatus. A cluster of highly shared sequence variants was judged likely to be a technical artifact of the sequencing pipeline. Assigning TCR associations to individual alleles was difficult when HLA alleles, especially DR and DQ, strongly co-occurred. Linkage disequilibrium might explain the correlated functional status among segregating V segments, but an unknown experimental factor could not be excluded. Across donors, most TCR sequences were observed very rarely, whereas some public TCRs were present in many individuals. In an earlier analysis of about 540 of the donors, most TCR beta V segments were observed in productive rearrangements about 87% or about 30% of the time, broadly matching IMGT annotations. A further reported finding was that TCR beta sequences accurately predicted the HLA-A and HLA-B alleles for most subjects in the first cohort. Three of the identified cytomegalovirus-associated TCR beta chains were confirmed in vitro to be specific for cytomegalovirus antigens. In the study, 150 to 200 TCR beta chains were listed as associated with cytomegalovirus. In a later analysis, most CMV-associated TCR beta chains were found to appear HLA-restricted, with HLA associations seemingly driven largely by CMV exposure. In both the original and validation cohorts, the classifier was reported to diagnose cytomegalovirus status with high specificity and sensitivity. In this cohort, only TCR beta chains were sequenced, and detectable features were limited by the absence of alpha or paired-chain data. Because the 87-base-pair reads could not distinguish some IMGT-functional V segments, including TRBV6-2 and TRBV6-3, those segments were excluded. Compared with the roughly 600-donor mean, donors in an Asian-associated ancestry cluster had fewer N-insertions in productive TCRs, according to a later genetic analysis.

The cohort comprised several hundred healthy bone marrow donors. At the time of sampling, every cohort member was nominally healthy, though immune exposures that went unrecorded were likely present. The donor was CMV seronegative and belonged to the group of around 350 seronegative cohort members. Every donor gave a peripheral blood sample, and the peripheral blood mononuclear cells from that sample were used for TCR beta sequencing. The Qiagen DNeasy Blood Extraction Kit was used to extract genomic DNA from the blood cell samples. In the case of this clone: Its antigen target is currently unknown. No much larger clone is present one base from it, and per-base qualities are unavailable. Other DNA sequences within the sample encode an identical CDR3.

Library preparation was by the immunoSEQ multiplex PCR assay. The multiplex PCR relied on a mix of 60 forward primers for TCR Vbeta segments and 13 reverse primers for TCR Jbeta segments. Amplification of the CDR3 region of rearranged TCR beta genes was performed with a multiplex PCR assay on genomic DNA. The amplified TCR beta libraries were sequenced on the Illumina HiSeq System as 87-base-pair reads. Processing in the source paper ran as follows. A later analysis counted about 80 million unique TCR beta chains across the 550 to 750 repertoires, and roughly 11 million of these chains were shared by at least two donors. A nearest-neighbor algorithm error-corrected the raw reads and collapsed the reads into unique sequences, merging closely related sequences to remove PCR and sequencing errors. To assign V, D and J gene segments, CDR3 sequences were aligned to IMGT reference sequences. For a sequence to be retained, a match of at least six nucleotides to both a V gene segment and a J gene segment was required. A rearrangement was called productive if the CDR3 had no stop codons and remained in frame with V and J, and every other rearrangement was called non-productive. CDR3 was defined by IMGT convention, running from the second conserved V-encoded cysteine to the conserved J-encoded phenylalanine. The earlier analysis of about 590 of the donors excluded sequences that lacked an unambiguous match to a single V gene segment. An earlier analysis of 587 of the donors called V segments functional above 56.7% productive rearrangements and segregating when the between-donor standard deviation exceeded 5%. To diagnose cytomegalovirus status from the catalog of TCR beta chain sequences, a statistical classification framework was built. In a later analysis, TCR nucleotide sequences were compared against IMGT/GENE-DB human TR gene sequences so that V and J genes could be assigned. The TCRdist pipeline was used in a later analysis to assign CDR3 sequences and most-parsimonious VDJ recombination scenarios. In a later analysis, every TCR beta chain was defined by the combination of its CDR3 amino acid sequence and its V-gene family, and reads without a unique V-gene family were dropped. To address suspected cross-contamination and a sequencing artifact, a later analysis removed around 600 highly shared, low-generation-probability nucleotide sequences. A later analysis calculated a clonal expansion index for each public chain from normalized within-repertoire ranks of inferred template counts. Generation probabilities in a later analysis came from a VDJ recombination model fitted to out-of-frame rearrangements, and those results were checked against IGoR. In a later analysis, TCR-TCR, TCR-HLA and TCR-CMV co-occurrence was scored with hypergeometric tests, and a repertoire-size bias correction was applied to TCR pairs. False discovery rates were estimated in a later analysis by permuting HLA or CMV assignments 20 times. A later analysis grouped co-occurring TCRs with DBSCAN, adding TCRdist sequence similarity when clustering within HLA-allele-positive subsets. Repertoires with fewer than 30,000 or more than 120,000 public chains were left out of co-occurrence clustering, as were about five repertoires with anomalous nucleotide sharing. TCRdb took over this immuneACCESS table, retaining in-frame rearrangements with V and J assigned. Such tables are incomplete; in checked studies, under half of the missing clones stem from an unresolved V gene, and the remainder is unexplained. That table furnishes V, J and clone size, whereas the DNA furnished D and trimming. The sample profile shows approximately 140,000 clones; 80% of them were found once. Of the sample, about 4.7% falls within the top ten clones.

The CDR3 covers 13 residues, taking in both the cysteine and the phenylalanine. Only the CDR3 region is kept as DNA, spanning 39 bases read in frame from base 1. V and J lose 0 bases and 6 bases, and a span of 9 bases separates them. CDR1 and CDR2 are drawn from the germline V gene (reference sequence): GTSNPN, SVGIG. The clonotype originates from a male donor in good health and CMV-seronegative. This chain is built from TRBV30 and TRBJ1-5; the D segment could be TRBD1, given 6 matching bases. The sequenced material came from PBMCs. CDR3 reads: CAWSVGGRQPQHF. The bases are TGTGCCTGGAGTGTAGGGGGTCGTCAGCCCCAGCATTTT.